This TCR beta chain derives from a study of T cell repertoires in cytomegalovirus infection. MiXCR was run by TCRdb on the reads, yielding one entry per CDR3 protein. The sample lists about 150,000 distinct CDR3 sequences; around 24% were seen once. V lost 6 bases and J 0 bases, leaving 6 bases between the germline ends. CDR1 MNHNS and CDR2 SASEGT come from the germline V gene. The CDR3 is made up of 13 amino acids. This clonotype was detected many times. This sequence was found in a human donor in good health (CMV status not recorded). Some clones in this sample may be carry-over from other donors' samples. Material: PBMCs. J is TRBJ1-3 and V is TRBV6-1; no firm D call. The CDR3 bases are TGTGCCAGCAGGGACTTCTCTGGAAACACCATATATTTT. This translates into CASRDFSGNTIYF.